This TCR beta chain was recorded in a study of spatial heterogeneity in lung cancer. Only a few counts were recorded for this clonotype. Time point reported: sample taken at primary tumor resection. Whole RNA came from tumor, nontumor lung or frozen PBMC and was sequenced without being sorted. TCRdb analysed the 5' RACE reads with MiXCR anew, one entry per CDR3 protein. The table has over 50,000 distinct CDR3 sequences, more than 7% seen once; the top ten hold around 16%. In germline, CDR1 is SGHRS, CDR2 YFSETQ. The CDR3 spans 15 residues. V lost 0 bases and J 0 bases, leaving 7 bases between the germline ends.

Sequencing was performed on PBMCs, taken at surgery. The chain has TRBV5-1 and TRBJ2-1; no clear D gene. The clonotype was recovered from a female donor with early-stage non-small cell lung cancer. In DNA form, the CDR3 reads TGCGCCAGCAGCTTGGAGGCAGCCTCCTACAATGAGCAGTTCTTC. Amino acid sequence: CASSLEAASYNEQFF.